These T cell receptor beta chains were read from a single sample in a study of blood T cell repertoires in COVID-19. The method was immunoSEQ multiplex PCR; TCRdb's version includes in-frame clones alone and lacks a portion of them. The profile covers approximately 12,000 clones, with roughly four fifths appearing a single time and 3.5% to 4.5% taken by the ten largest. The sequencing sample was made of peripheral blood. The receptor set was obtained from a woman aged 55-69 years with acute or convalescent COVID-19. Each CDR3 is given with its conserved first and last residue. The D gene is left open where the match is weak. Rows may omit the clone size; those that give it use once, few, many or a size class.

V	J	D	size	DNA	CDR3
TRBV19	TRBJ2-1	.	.	TGTGCCAGTACCGAAAGGGGGTCGCAGTTCTTC	CASTERGSQFF
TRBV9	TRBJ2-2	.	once	TGTGCCAGCAGCGAGGGGATCGGGAGGAACACCGGGGAGCTGTTTTTT	CASSEGIGRNTGELFF
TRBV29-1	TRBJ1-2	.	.	TGCAGCGTTGGTGAAGGGGGCTATGGCTACACCTTC	CSVGEGGYGYTF
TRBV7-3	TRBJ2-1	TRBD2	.	TGTGCCAGCAGCTTGGGACTAGCGGTCTACAATGAGCAGTTCTTC	CASSLGLAVYNEQFF
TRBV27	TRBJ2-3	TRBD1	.	TGTGCCAGCAGCGACAGGGATGTCTTGGCGGATACGCAGTATTTT	CASSDRDVLADTQYF
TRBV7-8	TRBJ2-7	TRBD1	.	TGTGCCAGCAGCTCCCGGACAGGGGATGAGCAGTACTTC	CASSSRTGDEQYF
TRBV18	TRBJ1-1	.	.	TGTGCCAGCTCCCGGGCAGGGGCGAACACTGAAGCTTTCTTT	CASSRAGANTEAFF
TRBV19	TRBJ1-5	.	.	TGTGCCAGTAGTATAGATTCAGGTTATCAGCCCCAGCATTTT	CASSIDSGYQPQHF
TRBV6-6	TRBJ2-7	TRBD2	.	TGTGCCAGCAGGACTAGCGGGGGTACCTACGAGCAGTACTTC	CASRTSGGTYEQYF
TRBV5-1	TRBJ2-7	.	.	TGCGCCAGCAGCTTGGAACAGGTATACGAGCAGTACTTC	CASSLEQVYEQYF
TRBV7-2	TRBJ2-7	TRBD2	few	TGTGCCAGCAGACTAACTAGCGGCGGCACTTACGAGCAGTACTTC	CASRLTSGGTYEQYF
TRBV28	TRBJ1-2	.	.	TGTGCCAGCAGTACCGGACAGCTATACTATGGCTACACCTTC	CASSTGQLYYGYTF
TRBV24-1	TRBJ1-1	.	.	TGTGCCACCAGTGATTTGGATGGTGGGCAAGCTTTCTTT	CATSDLDGGQAFF
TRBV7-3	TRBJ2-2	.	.	TGTGCCAGCAGCCCGGGAAGAACCGGGGAGCTGTTTTTT	CASSPGRTGELFF
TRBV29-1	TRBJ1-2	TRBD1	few	TGCAGCGTTGAAGCTTCTGGCAGGGGGCTTTCTGGCTACACCTTC	CSVEASGRGLSGYTF
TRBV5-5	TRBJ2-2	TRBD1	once	TGTGCCAGCAGCTCTGACAGGGGGCTAAACACCGGGGAGCTGTTTTTT	CASSSDRGLNTGELFF
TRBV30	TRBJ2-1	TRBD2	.	TGTGCCTGGAAGAGACTAGCGGGAAATGTAGGCTACAATGAGCAGTTCTTC	CAWKRLAGNVGYNEQFF
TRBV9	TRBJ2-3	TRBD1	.	TGTGCCAGCAGCGGGACAGGGGCCCACACAGATACGCAGTATTTT	CASSGTGAHTDTQYF
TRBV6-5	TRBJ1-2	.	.	TGTGCCAGCAGCCTCTCCCCGCTCGTCGGGGGCTACACCTTC	CASSLSPLVGGYTF
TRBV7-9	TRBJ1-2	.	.	TGTGCCAGCAGCTTAACGAGCCGTACTGAGGGCTACACCTTC	CASSLTSRTEGYTF
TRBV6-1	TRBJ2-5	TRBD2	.	TGTGCCAGCAGTGACAACCATCTCTTGGGAGGGGAGACCCAGTACTTC	CASSDNHLLGGETQYF
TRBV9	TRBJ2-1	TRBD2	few	TGTGCCAGCAGCGGTGGACTAGATAATAATGAGCAGTTCTTC	CASSGGLDNNEQFF
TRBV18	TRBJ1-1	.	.	TGTGCCAGCTCACGGAGTGTAAAGAACACTGAAGCTTTCTTT	CASSRSVKNTEAFF
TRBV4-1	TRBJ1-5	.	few	TGCGCCAGCAGCCAAATTGTACAGGAAAATCAGCCCCAGCATTTT	CASSQIVQENQPQHF
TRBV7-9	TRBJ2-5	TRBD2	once	TGTGCCAGCAGCTTAGCGGGACTAGGAGAGACCCAGTACTTC	CASSLAGLGETQYF
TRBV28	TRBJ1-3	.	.	TGTGCCAGCAGTTCCTGGAGACGCTCTGGAAACACCATATATTTT	CASSSWRRSGNTIYF
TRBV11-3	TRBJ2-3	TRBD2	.	TGTGCCAGCAGCTTTTTGCGGGGGGTGACGACAGATACGCAGTATTTT	CASSFLRGVTTDTQYF
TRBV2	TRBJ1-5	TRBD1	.	TGTGCCAGCAGTAAAGACAGGGGCAATCAGCCCCAGCATTTT	CASSKDRGNQPQHF
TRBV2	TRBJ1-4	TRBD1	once	TGTGCCAGCAGGGGCAGGGGGATTAACGAAAAACTGTTTTTT	CASRGRGINEKLFF
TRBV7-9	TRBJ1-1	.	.	TGTGCCAGCAGCCCCCAGGTCGGGATGAACACTGAAGCTTTCTTT	CASSPQVGMNTEAFF
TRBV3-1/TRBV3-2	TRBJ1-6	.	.	TGTGCCAGCAGCCGGGCCTCGGTGAGCTCCTATAATTCACCCCTCCACTTT	CASSRASVSSYNSPLHF
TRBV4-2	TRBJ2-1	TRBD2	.	TGTGCCAGCAGCCTTGCGGGGGGCGTTAATGAGCAGTTCTTC	CASSLAGGVNEQFF
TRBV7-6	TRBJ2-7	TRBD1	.	TGTGCCAGCAGCATCAGACAGGGCGGTGACGAGCAGTACTTC	CASSIRQGGDEQYF
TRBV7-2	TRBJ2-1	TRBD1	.	TGTGCCAGCAGCCCGGGACAGGGTTCCTACAATGAGCAGTTCTTC	CASSPGQGSYNEQFF
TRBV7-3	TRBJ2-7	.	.	TGTGCCAGCACCACTAAGGACAGAGCCTACGAGCAGTACTTC	CASTTKDRAYEQYF
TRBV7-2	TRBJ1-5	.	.	TGTGCCAGCAGCTTAGATGCGGGGTTACGGCCCCAGCATTTT	CASSLDAGLRPQHF
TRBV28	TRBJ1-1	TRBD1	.	TGTGCCAGCTTAACAGGGGGGCGCTTTACAATGAACACTGAAGCTTTCTTT	CASLTGGRFTMNTEAFF
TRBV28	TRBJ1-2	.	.	TGTGCCAGCAGTTTATGGAGCTATGGCTACACCTTC	CASSLWSYGYTF
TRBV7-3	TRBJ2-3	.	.	TGTGCCAGCAGCCCCCTTTCTAGCACAGATACGCAGTATTTT	CASSPLSSTDTQYF
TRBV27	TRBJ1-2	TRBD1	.	TGTGCCAGCAGTTTCAGGGGGACGGGTGAAGGCTACACCTTC	CASSFRGTGEGYTF
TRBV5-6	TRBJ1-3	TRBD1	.	TGTGCCAGCAGCACCGCTTCCAGGGGGCAACTTGGAAACACCATATATTTT	CASSTASRGQLGNTIYF
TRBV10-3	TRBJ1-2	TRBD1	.	TGTGCCTGTACGGGACAGGGGGCGCTTGGCTACACCTTC	CACTGQGALGYTF
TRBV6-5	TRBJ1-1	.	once	TGTGCCAGCAGTCTCTGGGGGGGCAGCGCTGAAGCTTTCTTT	CASSLWGGSAEAFF
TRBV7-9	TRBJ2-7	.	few	TGTGCCAGCAGGGCGGGACAGAACTACGAGCAGTACTTC	CASRAGQNYEQYF
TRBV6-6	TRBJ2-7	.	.	TGTGCCAGCAGTTACCAGGGAATGGCCGAGCAGTACTTC	CASSYQGMAEQYF
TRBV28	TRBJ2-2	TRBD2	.	TGTGCCAGCAGTTTCCGCCCGGGACTACAAAACACCGGGGAGCTGTTTTTT	CASSFRPGLQNTGELFF
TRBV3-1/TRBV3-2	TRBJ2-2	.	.	TGTGCCAGCAGCCAAGTCGGCTTGGGACAGAACACCGGGGAGCTGTTTTTT	CASSQVGLGQNTGELFF
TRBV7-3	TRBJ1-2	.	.	TGTGCCAGCAGCCCTACGACGGGAGCCTATGGCTACACCTTC	CASSPTTGAYGYTF
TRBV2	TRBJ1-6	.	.	TGTGCCACTTTCTCCAGCTTGGAGGGGCATTCACCCCTCCACTTT	CATFSSLEGHSPLHF
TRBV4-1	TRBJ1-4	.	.	TGCGCCAGCAGCCATCAGCTACAGGGCACTAATGAAAAACTGTTTTTT	CASSHQLQGTNEKLFF
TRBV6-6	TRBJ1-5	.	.	TGTGCCACCGGCGGGGGTTATGGCAATCAGCCCCAGCATTTT	CATGGGYGNQPQHF
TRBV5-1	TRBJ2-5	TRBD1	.	TGCGCCAGCAGCTTCGGGACAGGGGGCTATGAGACCCAGTACTTC	CASSFGTGGYETQYF
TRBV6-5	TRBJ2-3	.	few	TGTGCCAGCAGTCGGCGGGGCGATACGCAGTATTTT	CASSRRGDTQYF
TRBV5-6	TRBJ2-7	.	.	TGTGCCAGCAGCTTGGACACCTCCTACGAGCAGTACTTC	CASSLDTSYEQYF
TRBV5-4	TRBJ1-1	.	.	TGTGCCAGCAGCTATGGGGTCAGGGTCACTGAAGCTTTCTTT	CASSYGVRVTEAFF
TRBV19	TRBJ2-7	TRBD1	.	TGTGCCAGTAGTATTTGGACAGGGAACTACGAGCAGTACTTC	CASSIWTGNYEQYF
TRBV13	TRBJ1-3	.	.	TGTGCCAGCAGCGGACACAGGGACGGGTTTGGAAACACCATATATTTT	CASSGHRDGFGNTIYF
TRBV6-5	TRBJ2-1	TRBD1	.	TGTGCCAGCAGTACTACAGGGGGCAGGTACAATGAGCAGTTCTTC	CASSTTGGRYNEQFF
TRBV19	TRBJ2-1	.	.	TGTGCCAGTATCTCCTTAGAGGGGGGGCTTCGAGAGCAGTTCTTC	CASISLEGGLREQFF